This note documents a single T cell receptor (beta chain) sequence. Its antigen is unidentified. Here the gene names and germline are mouse. The read halts 1 residue ahead of the CDR3 end, with the missing end drawn from the germline J gene. This sample is part of a study of tissue T cells after allogeneic stem cell transplantation. Germline loops: CDR1 KGHTA, CDR2 FQNQQP. The CDR3 extends over 13 amino acids. Some clones are missing from TCRdb's copy, which holds only in-frame ones; the method was immunoSEQ multiplex PCR. This table has 8,000 to 8,500 clones, around 40% appearing once. The study, taken as a whole, reports: Sampling depth was limited, and the cohort was small and clinically varied. Within patients, tissue anatomy strongly shaped TCR repertoire composition. In patients and mice, blood and spleen missed much of tissue repertoire.

Noted time point: mouse harvest day 7 after allogeneic transplant. Tail vein injection delivered 10^7 T-cell-depleted bone marrow cells and 10^6 splenic CD5+ T cells. Sample: skin. The J gene is TRBJ2-5, the V gene TRBV23; the DNA was not compared with TRBD1, the D call given in the table. This TCR was sampled from a female BALB/c mouse given C57BL/6 T cells with graft-versus-host disease after an allogeneic hematopoietic cell transplant. Incomplete CDR3 DNA: TGCTCCAGCAGTCGGACAGATAAAGACACCCAGTAC. This encodes CSSSRTDKDTQY. The whole CDR3 reads CSSSRTDKDTQYF.